This T cell receptor beta chain came from a study of CD8 T cells in Susac syndrome. The authors carried out high-throughput sequencing of TCR beta. They applied it to CD8+ and CD4+ T cells obtained from blood. The ends were cut back, 4 bases at V and 4 bases at J, with 15 bases in the middle. The CDR3 is 15 amino acids. CDR1 is SGDLS, CDR2 YYNGEE, per germline. RNA, at about 0.45 to 1 ug, was reverse transcribed with random hexamers. TCRdb processed the immunoSEQ multiplex PCR reads anew with MiXCR; each CDR3 protein has one entry. The data show about 100,000 distinct CDR3 sequences, about 96% seen once.

The clonotype comes from a human donor with Susac syndrome. The sequenced material came from CD8+ T cells from PBMCs. This sequence joins TRBV9 and TRBJ2-1; possible D gene TRBD2, 7 bases. The CDR3 protein is CASSPRGAGYNEQFF. The CDR3 DNA reads as TGTGCCAGCAGCCCCCGGGGGGCAGGGTACAATGAGCAGTTCTTC.